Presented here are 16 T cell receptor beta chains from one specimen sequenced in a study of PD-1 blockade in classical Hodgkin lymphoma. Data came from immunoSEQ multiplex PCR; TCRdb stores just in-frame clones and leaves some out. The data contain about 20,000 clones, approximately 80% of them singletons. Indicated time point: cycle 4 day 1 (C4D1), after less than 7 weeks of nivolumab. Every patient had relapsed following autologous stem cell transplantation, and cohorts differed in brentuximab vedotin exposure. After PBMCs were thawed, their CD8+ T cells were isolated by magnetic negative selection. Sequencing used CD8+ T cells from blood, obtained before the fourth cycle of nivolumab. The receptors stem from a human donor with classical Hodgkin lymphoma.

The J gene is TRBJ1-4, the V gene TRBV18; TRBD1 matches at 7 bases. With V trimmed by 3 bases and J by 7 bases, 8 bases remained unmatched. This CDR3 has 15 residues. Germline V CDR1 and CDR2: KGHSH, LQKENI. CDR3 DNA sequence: TGTGCCAGCTCACCTACCGACAGGGTCTCTGAAAAACTGTTTTTT. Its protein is CASSPTDRVSEKLFF.

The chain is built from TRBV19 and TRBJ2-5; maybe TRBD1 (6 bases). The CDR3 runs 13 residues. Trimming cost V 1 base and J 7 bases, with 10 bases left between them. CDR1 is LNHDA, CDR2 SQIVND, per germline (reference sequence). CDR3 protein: CASSIGQAGTQYF. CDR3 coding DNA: TGTGCCAGTAGTATAGGACAGGCGGGGACCCAGTACTTC.

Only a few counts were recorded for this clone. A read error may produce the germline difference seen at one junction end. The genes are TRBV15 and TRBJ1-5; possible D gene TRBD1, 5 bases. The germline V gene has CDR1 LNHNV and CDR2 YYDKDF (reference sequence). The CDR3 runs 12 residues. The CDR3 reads CATSRDRDPIDF. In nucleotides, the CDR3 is TGTGCCACCAGCAGAGATCGGGACCCGATCGATTTT.

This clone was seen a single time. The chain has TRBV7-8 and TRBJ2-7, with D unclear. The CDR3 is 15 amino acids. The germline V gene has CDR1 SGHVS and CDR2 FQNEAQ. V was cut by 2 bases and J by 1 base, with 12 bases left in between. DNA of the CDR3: TGTGCCAGCAGCTTACATCAAGGGCCTTCCTACGAGCAGTACTTC. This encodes CASSLHQGPSYEQYF. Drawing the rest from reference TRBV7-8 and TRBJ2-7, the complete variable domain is GAGVSQSPRYKVAKRGQDVALRCDPISGHVSLFWYQQALGQGPEFLTYFQNEAQLDKSGLPSDRFFAERPEGSVSTLKIQRTQQEDSAVYLCASSLHQGPSYEQYFGPGTRLTVT.

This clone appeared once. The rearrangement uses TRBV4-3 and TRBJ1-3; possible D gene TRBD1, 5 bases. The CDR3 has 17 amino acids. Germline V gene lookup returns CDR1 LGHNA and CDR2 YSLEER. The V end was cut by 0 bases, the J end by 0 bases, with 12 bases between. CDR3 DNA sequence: TGCGCCAGCAGCCAAGATCTGAGGGGCTCCTCTGGAAACACCATATATTTT. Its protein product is CASSQDLRGSSGNTIYF.

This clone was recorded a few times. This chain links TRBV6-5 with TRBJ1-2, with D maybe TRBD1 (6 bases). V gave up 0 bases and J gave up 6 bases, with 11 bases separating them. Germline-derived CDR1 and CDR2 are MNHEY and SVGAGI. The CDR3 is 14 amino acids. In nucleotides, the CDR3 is TGTGCCAGCAGTTACTCGCACAGGGAGAATGGCTACACCTTC. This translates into CASSYSHRENGYTF.

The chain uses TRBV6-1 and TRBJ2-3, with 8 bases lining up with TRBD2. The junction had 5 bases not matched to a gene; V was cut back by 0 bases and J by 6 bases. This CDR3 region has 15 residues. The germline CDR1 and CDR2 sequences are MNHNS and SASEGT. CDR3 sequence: CASSEAAGGGDTQYF. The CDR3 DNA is TGTGCCAGCAGTGAAGCGGCGGGGGGCGGGGATACGCAGTATTTT.

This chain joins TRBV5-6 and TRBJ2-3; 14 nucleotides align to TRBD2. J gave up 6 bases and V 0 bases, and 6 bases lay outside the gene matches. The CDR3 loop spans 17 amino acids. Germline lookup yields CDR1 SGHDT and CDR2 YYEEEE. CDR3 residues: CASSLGLAGGLSDTQYF. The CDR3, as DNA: TGTGCCAGCAGCTTGGGACTAGCGGGGGGGCTATCTGATACGCAGTATTTT.

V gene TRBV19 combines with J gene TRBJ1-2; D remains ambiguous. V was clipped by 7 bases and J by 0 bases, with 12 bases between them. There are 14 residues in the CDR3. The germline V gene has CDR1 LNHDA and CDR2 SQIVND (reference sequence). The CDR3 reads CASTYFGANYGYTF. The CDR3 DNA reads TGTGCCAGTACGTACTTCGGAGCTAACTATGGCTACACCTTC.

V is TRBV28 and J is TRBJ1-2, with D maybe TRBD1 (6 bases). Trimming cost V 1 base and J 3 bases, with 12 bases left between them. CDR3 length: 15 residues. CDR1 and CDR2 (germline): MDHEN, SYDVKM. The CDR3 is CASSLSPGEHYGYTF. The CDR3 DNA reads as TGTGCCAGCAGTTTATCTCCAGGGGAGCACTATGGCTACACCTTC.

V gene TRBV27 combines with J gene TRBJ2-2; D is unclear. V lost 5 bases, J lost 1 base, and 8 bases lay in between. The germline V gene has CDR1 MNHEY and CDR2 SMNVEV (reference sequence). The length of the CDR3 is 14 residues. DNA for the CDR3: TGTGCCAGCAGTAGAACAGTGAACACCGGGGAGCTGTTTTTT. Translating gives CASSRTVNTGELFF.

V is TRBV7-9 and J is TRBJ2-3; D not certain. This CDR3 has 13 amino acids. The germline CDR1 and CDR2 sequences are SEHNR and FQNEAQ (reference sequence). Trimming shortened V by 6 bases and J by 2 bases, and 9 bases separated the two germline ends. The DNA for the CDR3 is TGTGCCAGCAGTACGAGCATCACAGATACGCAGTATTTT. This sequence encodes CASSTSITDTQYF.

In DNA form, the CDR3 reads TGCGCCAGCAGCCGCTCAGGGGACATTCAGTACTTC. Its protein product is CASSRSGDIQYF. V is TRBV4-3 and J is TRBJ2-4; D is possibly TRBD1 (6 bases). V lost 4 bases and J lost 8, with 9 bases in between. CDR1 is LGHNA, CDR2 YSLEER, per germline. The CDR3 contains 12 residues.

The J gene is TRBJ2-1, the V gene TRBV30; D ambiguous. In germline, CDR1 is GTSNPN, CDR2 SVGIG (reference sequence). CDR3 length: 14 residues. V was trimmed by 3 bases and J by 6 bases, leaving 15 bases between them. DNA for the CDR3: TGTGCCTGGAGCCCGATCACAGAGGTCAATGAGCAGTTCTTC. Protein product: CAWSPITEVNEQFF. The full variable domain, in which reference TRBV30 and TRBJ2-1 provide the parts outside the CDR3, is SQTIHQWPATLVQPVGSPLSLECTVEGTSNPNLYWYRQAAGRGLQLLFYSVGIGQISSEVPQNLSASRPQDRQFILSSKKLLLSDSGFYLCAWSPITEVNEQFFGPGTRLTVL.

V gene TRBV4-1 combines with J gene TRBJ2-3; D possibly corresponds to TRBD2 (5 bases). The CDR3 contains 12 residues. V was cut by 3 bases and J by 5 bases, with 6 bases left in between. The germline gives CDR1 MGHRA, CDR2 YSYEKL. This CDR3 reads CASSQGEDTQYF. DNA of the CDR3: TGCGCCAGCAGCCAGGGAGAAGATACGCAGTATTTT.

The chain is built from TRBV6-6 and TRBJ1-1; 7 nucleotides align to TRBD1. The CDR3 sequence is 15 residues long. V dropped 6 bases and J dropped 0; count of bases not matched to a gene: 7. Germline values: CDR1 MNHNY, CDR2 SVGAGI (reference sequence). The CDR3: CASSTGQNMNTEAFF. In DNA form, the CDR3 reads TGTGCCAGCAGCACGGGACAGAACATGAACACTGAAGCTTTCTTT.